This T cell receptor beta chain was recovered during a study of cytomegalovirus exposure and HLA in healthy donors. As for the study in general: A data release that came early held about 89 million unique TCRs from HLA-typed donors.

Study findings and constraints: Earlier analysis found most TCR beta V segments productive about 90% or about 30% of the time.

To note about this clone: No antigen is known for it.

Between the trimmed V and J ends, which lost 0 bases and 4 bases, there was a span of 9 bases. The CDR3 has 14 amino acids. The germline gives CDR1 ENHRY, CDR2 SYGVKD. Both 60 Vbeta primers and 13 Jbeta primers went into the PCR. Profiled with immunoSEQ multiplex PCR; TCRdb holds only in-frame clones, not every one. The sample shows under 250,000 clones, about three quarters of them seen only once. Input material: PBMCs. This sequence was found in a boy between 5 and 17 years old in good health and CMV-seronegative. The chain combines TRBV10-3 with TRBJ2-5, with D unclear. This CDR3 reads CAISESSSRETQYF. The CDR3 DNA reads TGTGCCATCAGTGAGTCAAGTAGCCGAGAGACCCAGTACTTC.